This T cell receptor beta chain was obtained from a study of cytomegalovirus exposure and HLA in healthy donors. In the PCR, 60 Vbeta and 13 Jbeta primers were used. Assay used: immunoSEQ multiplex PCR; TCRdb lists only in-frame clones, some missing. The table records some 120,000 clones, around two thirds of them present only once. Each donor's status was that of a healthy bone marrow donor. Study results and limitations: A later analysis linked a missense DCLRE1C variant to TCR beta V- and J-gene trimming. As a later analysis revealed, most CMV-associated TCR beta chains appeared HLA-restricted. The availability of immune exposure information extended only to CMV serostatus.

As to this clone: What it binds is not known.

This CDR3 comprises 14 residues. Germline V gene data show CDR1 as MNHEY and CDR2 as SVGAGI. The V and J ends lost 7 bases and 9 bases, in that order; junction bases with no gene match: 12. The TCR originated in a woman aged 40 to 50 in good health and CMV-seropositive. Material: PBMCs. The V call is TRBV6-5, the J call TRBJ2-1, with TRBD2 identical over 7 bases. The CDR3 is CASNEVAGTSEQFF. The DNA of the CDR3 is TGTGCCAGCAACGAGGTAGCGGGTACAAGTGAGCAGTTCTTC.